This T cell receptor (beta chain) appears in the sequencing data of a study of T cell repertoires in aging, cancer and after chemotherapy. The germline gives CDR1 SGHRS, CDR2 YFSETQ. This CDR3 is built from 14 residues. V shed 5 bases, J shed 2 bases, and the junction held 2 bases outside the gene matches. A mixed TRB-A/B primer pool amplified rearranged TRB by multiplex touch-down PCR. MiXCR was run by TCRdb on the multiplex PCR reads, yielding one entry per CDR3 protein. In the table there are about 12,000 distinct CDR3 sequences, roughly 31% of which are singletons. Peripheral blood genomic DNA, not sorted cells or RNA, was the template.

Sequencing was performed on blood. The chain couples TRBV5-1 to TRBJ2-1; TRBD2 aligns across 9 bases. This clonotype originated in a human donor in good health. The donor label of this sample is uncertain. For the CDR3, the DNA is TGCGCCAGCAGTAGCGGGGGCACCTACAATGAGCAGTTCTTC. The encoded protein is CASSSGGTYNEQFF.